This T cell receptor beta chain was recovered during a study of PD-L1 blockade in urothelial cancer. In the study overall: From about 2014, patients received atezolizumab, given as 1,200 mg intravenously every 3 weeks. Median blood clonality was roughly 0.072, with tens of thousands of unique TCRs. Findings and limits, study-wide: Lower pretreatment blood TCR clonality, under the median, predicted better survival, researchers reported.

Comments on this clone: Its antigen is as yet unknown.

Time point denoted: pretreatment peripheral blood. Urothelial carcinoma affected the patients, and it was locally advanced or metastatic. Using immunoSEQ multiplex PCR, the repertoire was profiled, and TCRdb retains in-frame clones only, with some absent. Here the sample spans about 49,000 clones, roughly 78% being singletons. The starting material was PBMCs, obtained around atezolizumab (anti-PD-L1) treatment. The TCR originated in a man in his 70s with urothelial cancer.

CDR3 loop: CASISGTATNEKLFF. The CDR3 region has the DNA TGTGCCAGCATATCAGGGACAGCAACTAATGAAAAACTGTTTTTT. This rearrangement joins TRBV28 to TRBJ1-4, with 7 bases that match TRBD1. The CDR3 loop spans 15 amino acids. V lost 7 bases, J lost 0 bases, and 5 bases stayed unmatched. Germline lookup yields CDR1 MDHEN and CDR2 SYDVKM.